This T cell receptor beta chain is from a study of tumor and adjacent non-tumor tissue in lung cancer. Study-wide context: Each sample yielded millions of productive TCRbeta reads on average. Findings and caveats of the study: Higher tumor TCR diversity was associated with shorter survival.

CDR3 size: 13 residues. Trimming left V 0 bases short and J 4 bases short, with 9 bases between. The germline V gene has CDR1 SQVTM and CDR2 ANQGSEA. The template was RNA from unsorted bulk tissue. About this clonotype itself: Its antigen is unknown.

A modified ARM-PCR protocol with three rounds of nested PCR amplified TCRbeta. One entry per CDR3 protein results from TCRdb running MiXCR on the multiplex PCR reads. This table holds around 140,000 distinct CDR3 sequences, approximately 64% found once. The V and J genes are TRBV29-1 and TRBJ1-2; no definite D call. The specimen was lung tumor tissue. The origin of this receptor is a man aged 55 to 70 with small cell lung cancer. The CDR3 DNA reads as TGCAGCGTTGAAGATCGGGCCTCCTATGGCTACACCTTC. It translates to CSVEDRASYGYTF.